This T cell receptor (beta chain) appears in the sequencing data of a study of T-cell memory formation after mild COVID-19. Trimming took off 0 bases at V and 1 base at J, with 8 bases between the two ends. CDR3 length: 15 amino acids. Germline values: CDR1 SEHNR, CDR2 FQNEAQ (reference sequence). Concerning this clonotype: Its antigen remains unidentified.

TCRdb redid the calling of the 5' RACE reads with MiXCR, one entry per CDR3 protein. Here the sample spans over 450,000 distinct CDR3 sequences, just over 20% being singletons. Study-wide findings and caveats: Clones from the second wave (peaking day 37) had unconfirmed SARS-CoV-2 specificity.

The chain employs TRBV7-9 and TRBJ2-3; D is possibly TRBD1 (6 bases). Source material: PBMCs or a T cell subset sorted from them (not recorded which). The receptor was isolated from an adult woman who had mild COVID-19 (a few samples of this study predate the infection). Cell type and time point are not known. CDR3 sequence: CASSLADSRTDTQYF. Written as DNA, the CDR3 is TGTGCCAGCAGCTTAGCGGACAGCCGCACAGATACGCAGTATTTT.